The rows below give T cell receptor beta chains drawn from one sample of a study of beta chain features in type 1 diabetes. Libraries were prepared by immunoSEQ multiplex PCR; TCRdb keeps only in-frame clonotypes and omits some of them. The sample includes some 900,000 clones, about 17% of them seen just once. Material: naive CD4+ T cells from blood. The origin of the receptors is a young woman in good health. CDR3s include the opening cysteine and the closing phenylalanine or tryptophan. The order of the fields is CDR3 protein, CDR3 DNA, V gene, J gene, clone size, D gene. The D gene is left open where the match is weak. Rows give clone size only sometimes, using once, few, many, or a class for an expanded clone.

cdr3_aa: CASSEPGLSRTGELFF
cdr3_nt: TGTGCCAGCAGTGAACCAGGGTTGTCCCGAACCGGGGAGCTGTTTTTT
v_call: TRBV27
j_call: TRBJ2-2
clone_size: -
d_call: -

cdr3_aa: CASSEARRNTGELFF
cdr3_nt: TGTGCCAGCAGTGAAGCACGCCGGAACACCGGGGAGCTGTTTTTT
v_call: TRBV2
j_call: TRBJ2-2
clone_size: few
d_call: -

cdr3_aa: CASSLVSAGELFF
cdr3_nt: TGTGCCAGCAGCTTAGTATCGGCCGGGGAGCTGTTTTTT
v_call: TRBV11-3
j_call: TRBJ2-2
clone_size: -
d_call: -

cdr3_aa: CASSPVWDRVTDTQYF
cdr3_nt: TGTGCCAGCTCACCAGTGTGGGACAGGGTCACAGATACGCAGTATTTT
v_call: TRBV18
j_call: TRBJ2-3
clone_size: few
d_call: TRBD1

cdr3_aa: CASGMTSPDTQYF
cdr3_nt: TGTGCCAGCGGAATGACGAGTCCAGATACGCAGTATTTT
v_call: TRBV28
j_call: TRBJ2-3
clone_size: few
d_call: -

cdr3_aa: CASSSDREGNYGYTF
cdr3_nt: TGTGCCAGCAGTTCAGACAGGGAAGGTAACTATGGCTACACCTTC
v_call: TRBV27
j_call: TRBJ1-2
clone_size: -
d_call: TRBD1

cdr3_aa: CASSQDLGRFTYNEQFF
cdr3_nt: TGCGCCAGCAGCCAAGATCTCGGGAGGTTCACCTACAATGAGCAGTTCTTC
v_call: TRBV4-3
j_call: TRBJ2-1
clone_size: many
d_call: TRBD2

cdr3_aa: CASSLGVPEQYF
cdr3_nt: TGTGCCAGCAGCTTAGGGGTTCCCGAGCAGTACTTC
v_call: TRBV7-2
j_call: TRBJ2-7
clone_size: few
d_call: -

cdr3_aa: CASSPGGQENNEQFF
cdr3_nt: TGTGCCAGCAGTCCAGGGGGACAGGAGAACAATGAGCAGTTCTTC
v_call: TRBV28
j_call: TRBJ2-1
clone_size: -
d_call: TRBD1

cdr3_aa: CASSYRLVPVDTQYF
cdr3_nt: TGTGCCAGCAGCTACCGACTGGTCCCGGTGGATACGCAGTATTTT
v_call: TRBV9
j_call: TRBJ2-3
clone_size: -
d_call: -

cdr3_aa: CASSPPGLVAEQYF
cdr3_nt: TGTGCCAGCTCACCACCGGGACTAGTAGCCGAGCAGTACTTC
v_call: TRBV18
j_call: TRBJ2-7
clone_size: few
d_call: TRBD2

cdr3_aa: CASSRSSDYEQYF
cdr3_nt: TGCGCCAGCAGCAGAAGTTCGGACTACGAGCAGTACTTC
v_call: TRBV5-1
j_call: TRBJ2-7
clone_size: -
d_call: -

cdr3_aa: CASSYSQGWNYGYTF
cdr3_nt: TGTGCCAGCAGTTACTCCCAGGGATGGAACTATGGCTACACCTTC
v_call: TRBV6-5
j_call: TRBJ1-2
clone_size: -
d_call: -

cdr3_aa: CASSPPGLSGANVLTF
cdr3_nt: TGTGCCAGCTCACCGCCGGGTCTCTCTGGGGCCAACGTCCTGACTTTC
v_call: TRBV18
j_call: TRBJ2-6
clone_size: few
d_call: -

cdr3_aa: CASSQDGRTEAFF
cdr3_nt: TGTGCCAGCAGTCAGGACGGGAGGACTGAAGCTTTCTTT
v_call: TRBV6-4
j_call: TRBJ1-1
clone_size: -
d_call: -

cdr3_aa: CASSRGSSGEQFF
cdr3_nt: TGTGCCAGCAGCCGGGGATCGAGTGGTGAGCAGTTCTTC
v_call: TRBV28
j_call: TRBJ2-1
clone_size: -
d_call: -

cdr3_aa: CASSLGLAGGTSYEQYF
cdr3_nt: TGTGCCAGCAGCTTAGGACTAGCGGGAGGGACGTCCTACGAGCAGTACTTC
v_call: TRBV7-2
j_call: TRBJ2-7
clone_size: -
d_call: TRBD2

cdr3_aa: CASSLLSGRAYEQYF
cdr3_nt: TGTGCCAGCAGCTTGCTCAGCGGGAGGGCTTACGAGCAGTACTTC
v_call: TRBV7-2
j_call: TRBJ2-7
clone_size: -
d_call: TRBD2

cdr3_aa: CASRRQQVRSVGAGELFF
cdr3_nt: TGCGCCAGCAGAAGACAACAGGTTCGATCCGTCGGGGCCGGGGAGCTGTTTTTT
v_call: TRBV5-1
j_call: TRBJ2-2
clone_size: few
d_call: -

cdr3_aa: CAFKRDPFDEQFF
cdr3_nt: TGTGCCTTCAAGCGGGACCCATTCGATGAGCAGTTCTTC
v_call: TRBV10-3
j_call: TRBJ2-1
clone_size: many
d_call: TRBD2

cdr3_aa: CASSVAVAGAQDTQYF
cdr3_nt: TGTGCCAGCAGCGTAGCGGTAGCGGGAGCTCAGGATACGCAGTATTTT
v_call: TRBV9
j_call: TRBJ2-3
clone_size: -
d_call: TRBD2

cdr3_aa: CASSPSGRVQFF
cdr3_nt: TGTGCCAGCAGCCCCAGTGGGCGGGTGCAGTTCTTC
v_call: TRBV7-8
j_call: TRBJ2-1
clone_size: few
d_call: -

cdr3_aa: CASRVQGALSSYNEQFF
cdr3_nt: TGTGCCAGTAGGGTACAGGGGGCCCTTAGCTCCTACAATGAGCAGTTCTTC
v_call: TRBV19
j_call: TRBJ2-1
clone_size: -
d_call: TRBD1

cdr3_aa: CASSLAGWAADQPQHF
cdr3_nt: TGTGCCAGCAGCTTGGCCGGGTGGGCAGCCGATCAGCCCCAGCATTTT
v_call: TRBV5-5
j_call: TRBJ1-5
clone_size: -
d_call: -

cdr3_aa: CAISRQGAQTGELFF
cdr3_nt: TGTGCCATCAGTAGACAGGGGGCGCAGACCGGGGAGCTGTTTTTT
v_call: TRBV10-3
j_call: TRBJ2-2
clone_size: few
d_call: TRBD1

cdr3_aa: CASTAFYNSPLHF
cdr3_nt: TGTGCCAGCACAGCCTTCTATAATTCACCCCTCCACTTT
v_call: TRBV25-1
j_call: TRBJ1-6
clone_size: few
d_call: -

cdr3_aa: CASSLRVYGYTF
cdr3_nt: TGTGCCAGCAGCTTGAGGGTTTACGGCTACACCTTC
v_call: TRBV5-8
j_call: TRBJ1-2
clone_size: -
d_call: -

cdr3_aa: CASSHGQTFEKLFF
cdr3_nt: TGTGCCAGCAGCCATGGACAGACATTTGAAAAACTGTTTTTT
v_call: TRBV4-2
j_call: TRBJ1-4
clone_size: few
d_call: -

cdr3_aa: CAISEFRDRTNTGELFF
cdr3_nt: TGTGCCATCAGTGAGTTCCGGGACCGAACGAACACCGGGGAGCTGTTTTTT
v_call: TRBV10-3
j_call: TRBJ2-2
clone_size: once
d_call: -

cdr3_aa: CASSLQGRSYEQYF
cdr3_nt: TGTGCCAGCAGCTTACAAGGGCGCTCCTACGAGCAGTACTTC
v_call: TRBV7-2
j_call: TRBJ2-7
clone_size: few
d_call: -

cdr3_aa: CASSGHHYEQYF
cdr3_nt: TGTGCCAGCAGCGGCCACCACTACGAGCAGTACTTC
v_call: TRBV2
j_call: TRBJ2-7
clone_size: few
d_call: -

cdr3_aa: CASRPLGQGAAEQFF
cdr3_nt: TGTGCCAGCAGGCCCCTGGGACAGGGGGCAGCTGAGCAGTTCTTC
v_call: TRBV13
j_call: TRBJ2-1
clone_size: -
d_call: TRBD1

cdr3_aa: CASSQSGGDSNQPQHF
cdr3_nt: TGTGCCAGCAGCCAATCGGGTGGAGATAGCAATCAGCCCCAGCATTTT
v_call: TRBV4-2
j_call: TRBJ1-5
clone_size: few
d_call: -

cdr3_aa: CASSRRETQYF
cdr3_nt: TGTGCCAGCAGTCGACGGGAGACCCAGTACTTC
v_call: TRBV6-5
j_call: TRBJ2-5
clone_size: -
d_call: -

cdr3_aa: CSVAPLYTDTQYF
cdr3_nt: TGCAGCGTTGCGCCGCTCTACACAGATACGCAGTATTTT
v_call: TRBV29-1
j_call: TRBJ2-3
clone_size: few
d_call: -

cdr3_aa: CASSPMGLGFTDTQYF
cdr3_nt: TGTGCCAGCAGTCCCATGGGACTAGGGTTCACAGATACGCAGTATTTT
v_call: TRBV28
j_call: TRBJ2-3
clone_size: -
d_call: TRBD2